This TCR beta chain appears in the sequencing data of a study of regulatory dendritic cells for organ transplantation (dated by TCRdb to 2016 to 2017). For the study in its entirety: Sorted naive and memory CD4+ and CD8+ T cells had their TCRbeta repertoires sequenced both before and after allostimulation with either regulatory or mature dendritic cells.

From its cysteine to its phenylalanine, the CDR3 spans 15 amino acids. Only the CDR3 DNA stays, 45 bases, in frame from base 1. From the germline V gene (reference sequence), CDR1 is SGHAT and CDR2 is FQDESV. V drops 0 bases and J drops 0 bases, leaving 9 bases in between. Remarks on this clone: Which antigen it targets is not known. No much larger clonotype is one base removed from it; base qualities were not supplied.

Study-wide conclusions, independent of this receptor: Only a couple of subjects were sequenced, and considerable between-individual heterogeneity in the alloreactive memory CD8+ T cell pool was noted by the authors. Repertoires were highly diverse in naive CD4+ and CD8+ T cells, less diverse in memory cells, and most oligoclonal in memory CD8+ cells. Among the resting subsets, the most alloreactive TCR clonotypes were found in memory CD8+ T cells. In both subjects, allostimulation led to expansion of memory CD8+ clones, though the expansion induced by regulatory dendritic cells appeared to be more limited than that induced by mature dendritic cells.

TCRbeta CDR3 regions were amplified by multiplexed two-step PCR using Vbeta-specific forward primers and Jbeta-specific reverse primers. TCRbeta libraries were sequenced on an Illumina instrument through the immunoSEQ service. In the paper's pipeline: IMGT annotation was used to assign V, D and J genes, and synthetic CDR3 analogues were used to correct counts for multiplex PCR bias. The immunoSEQ Analyzer calculated repertoire clonality as one minus the normalized Shannon entropy. Clonal expansion was defined by Fisher's exact test with Benjamini-Hochberg false discovery rate control, using two-tailed P<0.01. TCRdb provides this immuneACCESS table in a form limited to in-frame rearrangements. Some clones are lacking; in checked studies, under half of them reflect an unresolved V gene, and why the rest are absent is not known. That table furnishes V, J and clone size, whereas the DNA furnished D and trimming. The sample table contains over 25,000 clones; only one count was recorded for approximately 78% of them. The ten biggest clones cover 0.08% to 0.11% of the sample.

FACS was used to sort naive T cells as CD45RA+ cells and memory T cells as CD45RO+ CD4+ or CD8+ cells. The T cells used for TCR sequencing were obtained from a couple of healthy control subjects. Unstimulated sorted T cell subsets were used as baseline controls for the mixed lymphocyte reactions. The Qiagen DNeasy Blood & Tissue Kit was used for extraction of genomic DNA. This receptor was taken from a human donor in good health. The sequence links TRBV11-1 to TRBJ2-7; the D gene is perhaps TRBD1, on 6 matching bases. The sequencing sample was made of naive CD4+ T cells from blood. The cell subset or site label for this specimen denotes: CD45RA+ naive T cells. The DNA reads TGTGCCAGCAGCTTAGCGGGGGACACCTCCTACGAGCAGTACTTC. It translates as CASSLAGDTSYEQYF.